These 29 T cell receptor beta chains came from one sample sequenced in a study of blood T cell repertoires in COVID-19. Data came from immunoSEQ multiplex PCR; TCRdb stores just in-frame clones and leaves some out. This sample has 150,000 to 200,000 clones, with 88% found just once. Sequenced sample: peripheral blood. Receptors were obtained from a man aged 55-75 years with acute or convalescent COVID-19.

The rearrangement links TRBV6-5 to TRBJ2-5; tentatively, D is TRBD1 (5 bases). The CDR3 runs 15 residues. Germline V CDR1 and CDR2: MNHEY, SVGAGI. Trimming shortened V by 0 bases and J by 5 bases, and 13 bases separated the two germline ends. CDR3 DNA: TGTGCCAGCAGTTACTCTAGGGGTGTCGTGGAGACCCAGTACTTC. This codes for CASSYSRGVVETQYF.

This clone showed up just once. The J gene is TRBJ1-4, the V gene TRBV5-1; unclear D gene. Trimming shortened V by 0 bases and J by 10 bases, and 13 bases separated the two germline ends. This CDR3 comprises 14 residues. Germline V gives CDR1 SGHRS, CDR2 YFSETQ. The CDR3 DNA follows: TGCGCCAGCAGCTTGGACTCGGACTTGGGAAAACTGTTTTTT. It translates to CASSLDSDLGKLFF.

The chain is built from TRBV19 and TRBJ1-5; D may be TRBD1 (6 bases). This CDR3 contains 15 residues. V lost 8 bases and J lost 5, with 19 bases in between. Germline V lookup: CDR1 LNHDA, CDR2 SQIVND (reference sequence). CDR3 in amino acids: CASGLNSGAHQPQHF. DNA of the CDR3: TGTGCCAGTGGCCTAAATTCAGGGGCGCATCAGCCCCAGCATTTT.

The chain uses TRBV19 and TRBJ2-3, with TRBD2 matching 9 bases. The CDR3 has 15 residues. CDR1 LNHDA and CDR2 SQIVND come from the germline V gene (reference sequence). Trimming at V came to 6 bases and at J to 2 bases, leaving 6 bases not matched to a gene. Written as DNA, the CDR3 is TGTGCCAGTAGCCGGGGACTAGCACACACAGATACGCAGTATTTT. It yields the protein CASSRGLAHTDTQYF.

This chain links TRBV29-1 with TRBJ1-1; 8 nucleotides match TRBD1. The germline CDR1 and CDR2 sequences are SQVTM and ANQGSEA. CDR3 length equals 15 residues. V was clipped by 4 bases and J by 0 bases; unmatched bases: 7. CDR3: CSVGGTGPMNTEAFF. CDR3 coding DNA: TGCAGCGTTGGCGGGACAGGCCCAATGAACACTGAAGCTTTCTTT.

The rearrangement joins TRBV5-1 to TRBJ2-3; tentatively, D is TRBD2 (6 bases). In germline, CDR1 is SGHRS, CDR2 YFSETQ. The CDR3 consists of 14 residues. V was pared by 0 bases and J by 6 bases, with 11 bases between. The CDR3 bases are TGCGCCAGCAGCTTGGGCGGGACTGGTGATACGCAGTATTTT. It specifies CASSLGGTGDTQYF.

The V gene is TRBV19, the J gene TRBJ1-6; 10 bases line up with TRBD1. Germline V lookup: CDR1 LNHDA, CDR2 SQIVND (reference sequence). This CDR3 has 14 amino acids. V trimming: 6 bases; J trimming: 8 bases; junction bases outside the gene matches: 4. The CDR3 DNA is TGTGCCAGTAGAATGACAGGGGGCGATTCACCCCTCCACTTT. Protein: CASRMTGGDSPLHF.

This clone occurred many times. The chain carries TRBV7-9 and TRBJ2-1, with D perhaps TRBD2 (6 bases). The CDR3 runs to 15 residues. The germline CDR1 and CDR2 sequences are SEHNR and FQNEAQ (reference sequence). Trimming stripped 6 bases from V and 4 bases from J, with 16 bases between. CDR3 nucleotides: TGTGCCAGCAGTCAACGGGAGCCTGAATACAATGAGCAGTTCTTC. Encoded protein: CASSQREPEYNEQFF.

There are a few counts of this clone. This sequence joins TRBV3-1 (or the pseudogene TRBV3-2) and TRBJ1-4, with 8 bases aligning to TRBD1. The CDR3 totals 15 residues. Germline V gene lookup returns CDR1 LGHDT and CDR2 YNNKEL (reference sequence). V gave up 2 bases and J gave up 4 bases; unmatched junction bases: 3. The CDR3 region has the DNA TGTGCCAGCAGCCAACGGACAGGGTTTAATGAAAAACTGTTTTTT. It specifies CASSQRTGFNEKLFF.

In this sample, this clone turned up a few times. The CDR3 protein is CASSEQAGRNYEQYV. CDR3 in DNA: TGTGCCAGCAGTGAACAGGCAGGGAGGAACTACGAGCAGTACGTC. The V and J genes are TRBV6-1 and TRBJ2-7, with a weak D call TRBD2 (6 bases). The CDR3 is 15 amino acids. Germline V lookup: CDR1 MNHNS, CDR2 SASEGT. Trimming left V 2 bases short and J 3 bases short, with 14 bases between.

J is TRBJ2-7 and V is TRBV7-2, with 8 bases that match TRBD2. Germline trimming cut 1 base from V and 6 bases from J; bases unmatched to any gene: 8. In germline, CDR1 is SGHTA, CDR2 FQGNSA. CDR3 length: 15 residues. The CDR3 is CASSLESGSRSEQYF. For the CDR3, the DNA is TGTGCCAGCAGCTTAGAGAGCGGGAGCAGGAGCGAGCAGTACTTC. Combining the CDR3 with reference TRBV7-2 and TRBJ2-7 gives the whole variable domain GAGVSQSPSNKVTEKGKDVELRCDPISGHTALYWYRQSLGQGLEFLIYFQGNSAPDKSGLPSDRFSAERTGGSVSTLTIQRTQQEDSAVYLCASSLESGSRSEQYFGPGTRLTVT.

The chain is built from TRBV30 and TRBJ1-2; 9 nucleotides agree with TRBD1. The CDR3 runs 15 residues. Germline-derived CDR1 and CDR2 are GTSNPN and SVGIG (reference sequence). J was trimmed by 3 bases and V by 3 bases; bases with no gene match: 8. CDR3 sequence: CAWSGLGQGDYGYTF. CDR3 DNA sequence: TGTGCCTGGAGCGGACTGGGACAGGGAGACTATGGCTACACCTTC.

This clone was detected only a few times. V gene TRBV29-1 combines with J gene TRBJ2-1; TRBD2 matches 7 bases. Trimming at V came to 7 bases and at J to 5 bases, leaving 8 bases not matched to a gene. Germline-derived CDR1 and CDR2 are SQVTM and ANQGSEA. This CDR3 has 13 amino acids. The CDR3 loop is CSAGGLADNEQFF. CDR3 bases: TGCAGCGCTGGGGGTCTAGCGGACAATGAGCAGTTCTTC.

The chain uses TRBV10-1 and TRBJ1-5; 8 bases map to TRBD1. Germline V CDR1 and CDR2: WNHNN, SYGVQD (reference sequence). This CDR3 spans 14 amino acids. V lost 6 bases and J lost 5; bases outside the gene matches: 6. The CDR3 loop is CASRTDRVYQPQHF. CDR3 nucleotides: TGCGCCAGCAGAACGGACAGGGTGTATCAGCCCCAGCATTTT.

The gene calls are TRBV6-1 and TRBJ2-7, with 15 bases that match TRBD2. Germline loops: CDR1 MNHNS, CDR2 SASEGT. This CDR3 contains 18 residues. The V gene end was trimmed by 4 bases and the J gene end by 2 bases; junction bases not matched to a gene: 9. DNA for the CDR3: TGTGCCAGCAGTGCACTTCCGGGACTAGCGGGAGGCGCCTACGAGCAGTACTTC. It specifies CASSALPGLAGGAYEQYF.

The chain carries TRBV5-4 and TRBJ1-2, with 9 bases identical to TRBD1. The CDR3 spans 14 residues. The J segment lost 8 bases and the V segment lost 4 bases, leaving 9 bases of the junction unmatched. Germline lookup yields CDR1 SGHNT and CDR2 YYREEE (reference sequence). The chain's CDR3 is CASSPDRGLNGYTF. CDR3 nucleotides: TGTGCCAGCAGCCCTGACAGGGGGTTAAACGGCTACACCTTC.

The J gene is TRBJ2-7, the V gene TRBV9; the match to TRBD2 covers 7 bases. This CDR3 has 14 residues. V dropped 2 bases and J dropped 6; count of bases not matched to a gene: 8. Germline V gene lookup returns CDR1 SGDLS and CDR2 YYNGEE. The CDR3, as DNA: TGTGCCAGCAGCGTTAGCGGGTCGGTAGGCGAGCAGTACTTC. Its protein is CASSVSGSVGEQYF.

The count of this clone is one. CDR3 in amino acids: CATGLGGEETQYF. The CDR3 bases are TGTGCCACCGGCTTGGGGGGAGAGGAGACCCAGTACTTC. The chain employs TRBV15 and TRBJ2-5, with D possibly TRBD2 on 6 matching bases. Germline V lookup: CDR1 LNHNV, CDR2 YYDKDF (reference sequence). V dropped 8 bases and J dropped 5 bases, with 15 bases sitting between them. CDR3 length: 13 residues.

The CDR3 reads CASSLASGDGGYTF. The CDR3, as DNA: TGTGCCAGCAGCTTGGCCTCAGGGGATGGTGGCTACACCTTC. The gene calls are TRBV5-4 and TRBJ1-2; possibly TRBD1 for D (6 bases). The CDR3 runs to 14 residues. V lost 0 bases, J lost 7 bases, and 13 bases lay in between. In germline, CDR1 is SGHNT, CDR2 YYREEE (reference sequence).

V is TRBV6-5 and J is TRBJ1-2, with D possibly matching TRBD1 (6 bases). The germline CDR1 and CDR2 sequences are MNHEY and SVGAGI. The CDR3 contains 14 residues. Trimming shortened V by 5 bases and J by 5 bases, and 15 bases separated the two germline ends. CDR3 residues: CASSQQGPGYGYTF. DNA for the CDR3: TGTGCCAGCAGTCAACAGGGCCCGGGGTATGGCTACACCTTC.

The rearrangement uses TRBV12-5 and TRBJ1-2, with unresolved D. V dropped 1 base and J dropped 8 bases, with 11 bases sitting between them. The CDR3 runs to 13 residues. From germline, CDR1 is LGHNT and CDR2 FRNRAP. The chain's CDR3 is CASGLAPGSGYTF. The CDR3 DNA is TGTGCTAGTGGTTTGGCCCCGGGTAGCGGCTACACCTTC.

This chain uses TRBV7-3 with TRBJ1-6; 7 nucleotides agree with TRBD1. The CDR3 covers 14 residues. Unmatched junction bases numbered 2, after V lost 5 bases and J lost 4 bases. The V gene's germline CDR1 is SGHTA and CDR2 FQGTGA. CDR3 in amino acids: CASSQGQYNSPLHF. CDR3 sequence (DNA): TGTGCCAGCAGCCAGGGACAGTATAATTCACCCCTCCACTTT.

The chain's CDR3 is CASSYPDRGLSSYEQYV. CDR3 DNA: TGTGCCAGCAGCTACCCCGATCGGGGACTGAGCTCCTACGAGCAGTACGTC. The rearrangement links TRBV5-4 to TRBJ2-7; D possibly corresponds to TRBD2 (6 bases). This CDR3 has 17 residues. Trimming cost V 3 bases and J 0 bases, with 19 bases left between them. Germline loops: CDR1 SGHNT, CDR2 YYREEE (reference sequence).

This chain connects TRBV10-3 to TRBJ1-2, with D possibly being TRBD1 (5 bases). CDR1 is ENHRY, CDR2 SYGVKD, per germline. The CDR3 consists of 14 residues. V dropped 3 bases and J dropped 0 bases, with 8 bases sitting between them. CDR3: CAISERGSNYGYTF. The CDR3 DNA reads TGTGCCATCAGTGAAAGGGGTTCTAACTATGGCTACACCTTC.

This sequence joins TRBV4-1 and TRBJ1-5, with TRBD1 matching over 9 bases. This CDR3 is 17 amino acids long. Looked up from germline, CDR1 is MGHRA and CDR2 is YSYEKL. After removal of 6 bases from V and 7 bases from J, the junction contained 16 bases not matched to a gene. The CDR3 DNA follows: TGCGCCAGCAGTCCAAGAATTGTGGGACAGGGATTACAGCCCCAGCATTTT. Its protein product is CASSPRIVGQGLQPQHF.

CDR3 nucleotides: TGTGCCAGCAGCTGGGGGGACTCCGGCTACGAGCAGTACTTC. This encodes CASSWGDSGYEQYF. The rearrangement joins TRBV7-2 to TRBJ2-7, with a weak D call TRBD2 (6 bases). The germline V gene has CDR1 SGHTA and CDR2 FQGNSA. The CDR3 consists of 14 residues. V lost 4 bases to trimming and J lost 3 bases, with 13 bases between them.

This clone was counted a few times. J is TRBJ2-1 and V is TRBV24-1; the match to TRBD1 covers 9 bases. This CDR3 spans 13 amino acids. CDR1 and CDR2 (germline): KGHDR, SFDVKD. Germline trimming cut 5 bases from V and 12 bases from J; bases unmatched to any gene: 7. The CDR3 DNA is TGTGCCACCAGTGGTCCGCACAGGGGGCGGCAGTTCTTC. Translating gives CATSGPHRGRQFF.

The V gene is TRBV6-2 or TRBV6-3, the J gene TRBJ1-2; D perhaps matches TRBD1 (5 bases). The CDR3 is 12 residues long. CDR1 and CDR2 (germline): MNHEY, SVGEGT. Trimming pared 2 bases from V and 7 bases from J, leaving 8 bases between. CDR3 DNA: TGTGCCAGCAGTTACCCTGACAGTGGCTACACCTTC. Translating it yields CASSYPDSGYTF.

This chain connects TRBV10-3 to TRBJ1-2, with a possible D match to TRBD1 (5 bases). This CDR3 spans 14 amino acids. Germline V gives CDR1 ENHRY, CDR2 SYGVKD. Trimming stripped 0 bases from V and 4 bases from J, with 9 bases between. The CDR3 here is CAISESQGFYGYTF. CDR3 sequence (DNA): TGTGCCATCAGTGAGTCTCAGGGCTTCTATGGCTACACCTTC.